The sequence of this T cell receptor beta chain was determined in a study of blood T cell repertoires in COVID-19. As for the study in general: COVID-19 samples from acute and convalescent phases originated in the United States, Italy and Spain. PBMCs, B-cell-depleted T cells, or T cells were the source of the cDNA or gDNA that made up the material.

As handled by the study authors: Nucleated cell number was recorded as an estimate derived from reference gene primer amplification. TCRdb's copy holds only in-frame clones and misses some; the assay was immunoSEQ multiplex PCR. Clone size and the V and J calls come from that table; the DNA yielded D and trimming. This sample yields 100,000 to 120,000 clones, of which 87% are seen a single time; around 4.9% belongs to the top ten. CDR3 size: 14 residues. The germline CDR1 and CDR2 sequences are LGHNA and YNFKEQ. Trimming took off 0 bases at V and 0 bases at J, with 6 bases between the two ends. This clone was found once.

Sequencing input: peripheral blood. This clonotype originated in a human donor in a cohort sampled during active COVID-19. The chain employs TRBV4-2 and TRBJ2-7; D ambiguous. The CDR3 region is CASSQDHGSYEQYF. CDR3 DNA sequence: TGTGCCAGCAGCCAAGATCACGGCTCCTACGAGCAGTACTTC.